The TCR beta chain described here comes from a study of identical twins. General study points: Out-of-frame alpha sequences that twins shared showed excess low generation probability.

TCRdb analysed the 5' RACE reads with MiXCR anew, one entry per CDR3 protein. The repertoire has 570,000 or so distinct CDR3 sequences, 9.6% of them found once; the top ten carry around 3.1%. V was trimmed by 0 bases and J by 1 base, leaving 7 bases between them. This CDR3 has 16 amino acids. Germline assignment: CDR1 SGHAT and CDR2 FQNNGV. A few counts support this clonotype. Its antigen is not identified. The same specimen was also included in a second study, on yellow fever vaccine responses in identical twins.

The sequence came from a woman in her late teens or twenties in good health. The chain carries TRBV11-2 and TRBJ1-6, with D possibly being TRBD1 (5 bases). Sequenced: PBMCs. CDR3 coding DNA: TGTGCCAGCAGCTTAGAGGGGGGTTCCTATAATTCACCCCTCCACTTT. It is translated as CASSLEGGSYNSPLHF.